This paragraph covers one T cell receptor (beta chain) sequence. The specificity of this receptor is unknown. There are no base qualities to consult, and no much larger clone falls within one base. The immunoSEQ Assay, a bias-controlled multiplex PCR, was used to amplify TCRbeta CDR3 regions from genomic DNA. The source study handled its data this way. The number of nucleated cells in each sample was estimated from the amplification of reference gene primers within the assay. To quantify the absolute abundance of each unique TCRbeta CDR3 rearrangement, sequence reads were collapsed and filtered. For each sample, productive Simpson clonality was calculated by taking the square root of Simpson's diversity index across productive rearrangements. Not all clones reach the TCRdb copy of this immuneACCESS table, which keeps in-frame sequences only. Checked studies attribute under half of the gap to unresolved V genes and leave the rest unexplained. That table is the source of V, J and clone size, and D and trimming were worked out from the DNA. Across this sample there are some 110,000 clones, with 70% to 80% seen only once. About 6.6% of the sample goes to the ten largest clones.

This sample was taken from a study of blood T cell repertoires in COVID-19 (dated by TCRdb to about 2020). In terms of the full investigation: Collaborator samples came from the United States, Italy and Spain and covered acute and convalescent phases of COVID-19. The material from the prospective study consisted of cDNA or gDNA derived from T cells, B-cell-depleted T cells, or PBMCs. The dataset comprised deeply sampled blood TCRbeta repertoires from subjects exposed to, actively infected with, or recovered from COVID-19. The repertoires were released in a freely available public database intended as a resource for research on the immune response to SARS-CoV-2. The samples were drawn from two sources: the first 160 participants of the ongoing ImmuneRACE study, and approximately 1,300 subjects contributed by 6 global collaborators. Nearly every sample came with metadata listing a de-identified subject ID, COVID-19 status, age in years and sex. Where available, HLA class I and class II types were obtained from metadata supplied by the sample provider rather than from assay-based typing. Overall study results and their limits: Clinical and demographic metadata were provided uncurated, with the amount varying by source and participant.

The collaborating institutions used their own protocols to collect whole blood in K2EDTA tubes. For TCRbeta analysis, collaborators shipped samples as frozen whole blood, isolated PBMCs, or DNA extracted from either of those sample types. Sequences were obtained from peripheral blood. The sequence came from a man between 70 and 80 years old with acute or convalescent COVID-19.

This receptor carries the CDR3 CATSEGGATYEQYF. The DNA sequence reads TGTGCCACCAGCGAGGGAGGGGCAACCTACGAGCAGTACTTC. The V and J genes are TRBV15 and TRBJ2-7; 7 bases in between match TRBD2. The CDR3 goes from the cysteine to the phenylalanine over 14 residues. The retained sequence is limited to the CDR3, 42 bases, with the frame set at the first base. Per the germline V gene (reference sequence), LNHNV is the CDR1 and YYDKDF is the CDR2. V loses 5 bases at its end and J loses 2 bases; junction bases beyond the gene matches: 6.